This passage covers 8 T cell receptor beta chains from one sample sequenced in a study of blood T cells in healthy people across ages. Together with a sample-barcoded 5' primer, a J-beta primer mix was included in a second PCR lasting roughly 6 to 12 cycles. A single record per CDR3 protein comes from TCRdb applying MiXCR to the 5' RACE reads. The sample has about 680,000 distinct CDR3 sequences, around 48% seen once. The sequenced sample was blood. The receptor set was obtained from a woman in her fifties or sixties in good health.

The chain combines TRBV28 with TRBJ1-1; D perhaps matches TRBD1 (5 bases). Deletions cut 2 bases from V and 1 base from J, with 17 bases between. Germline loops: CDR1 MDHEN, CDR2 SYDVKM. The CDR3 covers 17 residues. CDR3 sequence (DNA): TGTGCCAGCAGTTTAATAGGTTCAGGGTTTGGGAACACTGAAGCTTTCTTT. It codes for CASSLIGSGFGNTEAFF.

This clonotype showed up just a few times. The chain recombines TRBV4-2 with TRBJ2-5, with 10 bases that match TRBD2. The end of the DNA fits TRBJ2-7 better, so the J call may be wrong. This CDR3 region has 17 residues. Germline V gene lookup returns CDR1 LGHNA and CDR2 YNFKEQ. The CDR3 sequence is CASSQELAGDNSYEQYF. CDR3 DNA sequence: TGTGCCAGCAGCCAAGAGCTAGCGGGAGATAATTCCTACGAGCAGTACTTC.

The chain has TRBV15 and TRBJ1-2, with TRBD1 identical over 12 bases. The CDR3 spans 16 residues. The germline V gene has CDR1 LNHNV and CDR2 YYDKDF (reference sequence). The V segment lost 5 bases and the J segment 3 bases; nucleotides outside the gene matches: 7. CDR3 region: CATSGGTGGAYYGYTF. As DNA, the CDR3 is TGTGCCACCAGCGGAGGGACAGGGGGCGCATACTATGGCTACACCTTC.

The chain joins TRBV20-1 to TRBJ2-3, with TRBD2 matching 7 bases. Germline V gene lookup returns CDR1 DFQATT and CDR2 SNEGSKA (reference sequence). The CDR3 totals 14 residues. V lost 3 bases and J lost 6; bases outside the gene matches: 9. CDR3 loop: CSASLAASSDTQYF. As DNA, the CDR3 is TGCAGTGCTAGTCTAGCGGCCTCTTCCGATACGCAGTATTTT.

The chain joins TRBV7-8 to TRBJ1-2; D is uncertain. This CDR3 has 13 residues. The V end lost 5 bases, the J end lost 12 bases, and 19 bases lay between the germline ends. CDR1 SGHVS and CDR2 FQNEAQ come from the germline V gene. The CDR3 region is CASSPVGPTRDTF. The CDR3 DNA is TGTGCCAGCAGCCCCGTGGGTCCTACGCGCGACACCTTC.

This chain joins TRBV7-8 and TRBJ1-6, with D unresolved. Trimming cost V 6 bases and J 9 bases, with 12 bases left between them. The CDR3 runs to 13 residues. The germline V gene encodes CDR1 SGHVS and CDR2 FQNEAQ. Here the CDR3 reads CASRFKEFSPLHF. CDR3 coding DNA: TGTGCCAGCAGGTTTAAGGAGTTTTCACCCCTCCACTTT.

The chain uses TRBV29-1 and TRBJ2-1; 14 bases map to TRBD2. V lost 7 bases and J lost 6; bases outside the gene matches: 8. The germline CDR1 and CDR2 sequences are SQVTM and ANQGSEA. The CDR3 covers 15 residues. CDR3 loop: CSDGEGLAGVNEQFF. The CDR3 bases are TGCAGCGACGGCGAGGGACTAGCGGGAGTCAATGAGCAGTTCTTC.

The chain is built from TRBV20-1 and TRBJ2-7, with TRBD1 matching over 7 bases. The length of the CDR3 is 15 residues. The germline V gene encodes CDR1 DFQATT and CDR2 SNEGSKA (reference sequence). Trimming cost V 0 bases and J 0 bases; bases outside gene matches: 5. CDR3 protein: CSARDRQGLSYEQYF. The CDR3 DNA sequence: TGCAGTGCTAGAGATCGACAGGGCCTCTCCTACGAGCAGTACTTC.